Shown below are 15 T cell receptor beta chains from a single sample sequenced in a study of cytomegalovirus exposure and HLA in healthy donors. PCR used 60 Vbeta primers and 13 Jbeta primers. Produced via immunoSEQ multiplex PCR; TCRdb's table is partial and in-frame only. This sample has approximately 160,000 clones; more than 65% occur once, and the top ten carry approximately 6%. Input material: PBMCs. These receptors all come from a man aged 25 to 40 in good health and CMV-seropositive.

This sequence joins TRBV9 and TRBJ2-3; 9 nucleotides align to TRBD2. Germline-derived CDR1 and CDR2 are SGDLS and YYNGEE. This CDR3 is 15 amino acids long. V lost 4 bases and J lost 3; bases outside the gene matches: 6. The CDR3 spells CASSRSSGVTDTQYF. As DNA, the CDR3 is TGTGCCAGCAGCAGATCTAGCGGGGTAACAGATACGCAGTATTTT.

V usage is TRBV30 and J usage is TRBJ2-6; unclear D gene. The V and J ends lost 3 bases and 0 bases respectively, with 6 bases between them. The V gene's germline CDR1 is GTSNPN and CDR2 SVGIG (reference sequence). The CDR3 loop spans 14 amino acids. The CDR3 DNA is TGTGCCTGGAGCGGTTTCTCTGGGGCCAACGTCCTGACTTTC. Amino acid sequence: CAWSGFSGANVLTF.

The chain couples TRBV28 to TRBJ1-3, with D perhaps TRBD1 (6 bases). Germline CDR1 reads MDHEN; CDR2 reads SYDVKM. The V gene lost 3 bases and the J gene lost 0 bases, with 12 bases spanning the gap. The CDR3 is made up of 16 amino acids. This CDR3 is CASSFWGRGSGNTIYF. The CDR3 region has the DNA TGTGCCAGCAGTTTTTGGGGGCGAGGCTCTGGAAACACCATATATTTT.

This chain joins TRBV7-9 and TRBJ2-1; TRBD2 is a possible D gene (7 bases). Germline values: CDR1 SEHNR, CDR2 FQNEAQ (reference sequence). There are 18 residues in the CDR3. The V end lost 2 bases, the J end lost 3 bases, and 20 bases lay between the germline ends. The CDR3 sequence: CASSLNPLSGGLYNEQFF. The CDR3, as DNA: TGTGCCAGCAGCTTAAATCCCCTTTCGGGGGGCCTCTACAATGAGCAGTTCTTC.

This chain uses TRBV6-5 with TRBJ1-2, with D possibly TRBD1 on 5 matching bases. The length of the CDR3 is 15 residues. V lost 0 bases to trimming and J lost 1 base, with 9 bases between them. Germline CDR1 MNHEY, CDR2 SVGAGI. The CDR3 reads CASSYSPGFNYGYTF. For the CDR3, the DNA is TGTGCCAGCAGTTACTCCCCAGGGTTTAACTATGGCTACACCTTC.

This clone was found once. V gene TRBV5-4 combines with J gene TRBJ2-7, with a weak D call TRBD1 (5 bases). Trimming removed 5 bases at V and 1 base at J, with 16 bases between. Germline lookup yields CDR1 SGHNT and CDR2 YYREEE (reference sequence). The CDR3 has 15 amino acids. The DNA for the CDR3 is TGTGCCAGCAGTTTGTTTGGGGCACCTTCCTACGAGCAGTACTTC. Translation: CASSLFGAPSYEQYF.

J is TRBJ2-5 and V is TRBV6-6; 7 bases agree with TRBD1. Losses at the gene ends were 6 bases for V and 4 bases for J; bases not matched to a gene: 11. This CDR3 spans 15 amino acids. Germline V gene data show CDR1 as MNHNY and CDR2 as SVGAGI (reference sequence). The CDR3 DNA reads TGTGCCAGCAGATTAGACGGTTCAGGGGGAGAGACCCAGTACTTC. Protein sequence: CASRLDGSGGETQYF.

The V gene is TRBV15, the J gene TRBJ1-1, with D possibly matching TRBD1 (5 bases). In germline, CDR1 is LNHNV, CDR2 YYDKDF (reference sequence). V lost 7 bases, J lost 1 base, and 16 bases lay in between. This CDR3 spans 15 amino acids. CDR3 protein: CATKGGAVGNTEAFF. As DNA, the CDR3 is TGTGCCACCAAAGGAGGGGCGGTGGGGAACACTGAAGCTTTCTTT. Full variable domain (outside the CDR3, taken from reference TRBV15 and TRBJ1-1): DAMVIQNPRYQVTQFGKPVTLSCSQTLNHNVMYWYQQKSSQAPKLLFHYYDKDFNNEADTPDNFQSRRPNTSFCFLDIRSPGLGDTAMYLCATKGGAVGNTEAFFGQGTRLTVV.

V gene TRBV11-2 combines with J gene TRBJ1-1; D unclear. The germline V and J ends were trimmed by 3 bases and 0 bases, with 5 bases remaining between them. The CDR3 runs to 13 residues. From germline, CDR1 is SGHAT and CDR2 FQNNGV. CDR3 DNA: TGTGCCAGCAGCTTTCATCTGAACACTGAAGCTTTCTTT. It specifies CASSFHLNTEAFF.

V usage is TRBV7-2 and J usage is TRBJ2-7; D is perhaps TRBD1 (6 bases). The V and J ends lost 4 bases and 4 bases respectively, with 17 bases between them. Germline V gives CDR1 SGHTA, CDR2 FQGNSA. The CDR3 sequence is 15 residues long. Here the CDR3 DNA reads TGTGCCAGCAGCTCCAGTTGGACAGTTTCTTACGAGCAGTACTTC. Translated: CASSSSWTVSYEQYF.

Regarding this clone: One end of the junction is discordant with germline, which a read error may explain. The rearrangement joins TRBV5-1 to TRBJ2-7, with 14 bases identical to TRBD2. Germline lookup yields CDR1 SGHRS and CDR2 YFSETQ. There are 15 residues in the CDR3. The CDR3 DNA sequence: TGCGCCAGCAGATTGGGACTAGCGGGAGAATACGAGCAGTACTTC. It translates to CASRLGLAGEYEQYF.

Turning to this clone: Mismatch with germline at one junction end may stem from a read error. This chain uses TRBV6-5 with TRBJ2-6, with D possibly being TRBD1 (5 bases). The CDR3 runs 14 residues. CDR1 and CDR2 (germline): MNHEY, SVGAGI. The CDR3 spells CASRWYSGANGLTF. The CDR3, as DNA: TGTGCCAGCAGGTGGTACTCTGGGGCCAACGGCCTGACTTTC.

CDR3 nucleotides: TGTGCCAGCAGTACACACTACAGGGGGCTGCCCTCCTACGAGCAGTACTTC. The encoded protein is CASSTHYRGLPSYEQYF. V is TRBV28 and J is TRBJ2-7, with 9 bases aligning to TRBD1. This CDR3 has 17 residues. Germline CDR1 and CDR2: MDHEN and SYDVKM. J was trimmed by 0 bases and V by 5 bases; bases with no gene match: 11.

The CDR3 region is CASSRQGSNMNTEAFF. For the CDR3, the DNA is TGTGCCAGCAGCAGACAGGGTTCGAACATGAACACTGAAGCTTTCTTT. The chain uses TRBV7-2 and TRBJ1-1, with 7 bases aligning to TRBD1. J gave up 0 bases and V 5 bases, and 9 bases lay outside the gene matches. This CDR3 has 16 residues. Germline V gene data show CDR1 as SGHTA and CDR2 as FQGNSA.

This clone was seen more than once but under ten times. CDR3 in amino acids: CASTLPGTASSGANVLTF. The CDR3 DNA follows: TGCGCCAGCACCCTCCCCGGGACAGCGAGCTCTGGGGCCAACGTCCTGACTTTC. The chain is built from TRBV5-1 and TRBJ2-6; 7 nucleotides match TRBD1. The CDR3 totals 18 residues. V shed 6 bases, J shed 0 bases, and the junction held 12 bases outside the gene matches. Germline lookup yields CDR1 SGHRS and CDR2 YFSETQ.